This T cell receptor (beta chain) is drawn from a study of T cell repertoires in cytomegalovirus infection. Study-wide background: Based on public TCR beta signatures, there were indications of CMV infection and of a matching HLA type.

This clonotype appeared a few times. The antigen remains undetermined. TCRdb fed the reads into MiXCR, producing one record per CDR3 protein. The table shows fewer than 250,000 distinct CDR3 sequences, with over 20% occurring only once. CDR3 length: 13 residues. Germline V CDR1 and CDR2: SQVTM, ANQGSEA. Trimming removed 6 bases at V and 2 bases at J, with 14 bases between. Study results and limitations: Pooled public TCR beta family frequency picked out CMV carriers with the relevant HLA.

The source is a human donor in good health (CMV status not recorded). Some clones in this sample may be carry-over from other donors' samples. The sequencing sample was made of CD8+ T cells from PBMCs. The chain employs TRBV29-1 and TRBJ2-7; D perhaps matches TRBD2 (6 bases). The chain's CDR3 is CSVGGGKAYEQYF. The CDR3 DNA sequence: TGCAGCGTAGGAGGAGGGAAGGCCTACGAGCAGTACTTC.